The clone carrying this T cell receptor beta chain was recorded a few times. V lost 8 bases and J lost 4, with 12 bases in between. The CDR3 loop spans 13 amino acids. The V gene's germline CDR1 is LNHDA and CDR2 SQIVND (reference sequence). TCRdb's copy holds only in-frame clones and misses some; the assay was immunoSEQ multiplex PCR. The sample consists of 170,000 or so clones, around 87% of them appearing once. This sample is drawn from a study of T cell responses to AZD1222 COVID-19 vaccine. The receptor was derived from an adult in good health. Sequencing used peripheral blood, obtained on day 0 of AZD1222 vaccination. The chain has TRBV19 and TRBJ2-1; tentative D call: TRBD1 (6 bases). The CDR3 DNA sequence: TGTGCCAGTCGAGAACAGGGTTACAATGAGCAGTTCTTC. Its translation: CASREQGYNEQFF.